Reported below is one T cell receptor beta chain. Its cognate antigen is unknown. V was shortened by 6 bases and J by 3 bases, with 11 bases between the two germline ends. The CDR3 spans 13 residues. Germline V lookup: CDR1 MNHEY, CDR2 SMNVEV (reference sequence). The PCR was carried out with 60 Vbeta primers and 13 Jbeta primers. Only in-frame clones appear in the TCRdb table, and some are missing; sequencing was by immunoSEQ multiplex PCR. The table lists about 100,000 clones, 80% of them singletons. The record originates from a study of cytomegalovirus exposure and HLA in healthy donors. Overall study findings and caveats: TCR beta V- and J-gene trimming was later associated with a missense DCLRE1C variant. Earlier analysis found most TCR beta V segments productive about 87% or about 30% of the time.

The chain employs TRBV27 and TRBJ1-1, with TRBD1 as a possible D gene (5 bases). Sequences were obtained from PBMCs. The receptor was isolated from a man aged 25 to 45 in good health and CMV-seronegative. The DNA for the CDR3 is TGTGCCAGCAGGAGTCTAGGGGACACTGAAGCTTTCTTT. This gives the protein CASRSLGDTEAFF.